Following are 14 T cell receptor beta chains from one sample sequenced in a study of monozygotic twins with cystic fibrosis. The method was immunoSEQ multiplex PCR; TCRdb's version includes in-frame clones alone and lacks a portion of them. The table includes under 20,000 clones, around 97% detected once. What was sequenced was blood. Receptors were obtained from a woman between 25 and 40 years old with cystic fibrosis.

The V gene is TRBV5-4, the J gene TRBJ2-1, with D unresolved. The CDR3 runs to 14 residues. Per the germline V gene, CDR1 is SGHNT and CDR2 is YYREEE (reference sequence). Deletions cut 3 bases from V and 6 bases from J, with 13 bases between. The CDR3 sequence: CASSSTGSGNEQFF. The CDR3 coding sequence is TGTGCCAGCAGCTCCACCGGCTCGGGCAATGAGCAGTTCTTC.

The chain joins TRBV1 to TRBJ1-6. TRBV1 is annotated as a pseudogene. This CDR3 is built from 17 residues. In DNA, the CDR3 is TGCACCAGCAGCCCCACGAAGGATGACTCCTATAATTCACCCCTCCACTTT. Translated: CTSSPTKDDSYNSPLHF.

The CDR3 reads CASSLGLGQGISSYEQYF. The CDR3 DNA reads as TGTGCCAGCAGTTTGGGTCTAGGGCAGGGGATTTCCTCCTACGAGCAGTACTTC. The chain combines TRBV28 with TRBJ2-7; weak D call: TRBD1 (6 bases). V shed 3 bases and J shed 0 bases, with 21 bases lying between them. CDR1 and CDR2 from the germline V gene are MDHEN and SYDVKM. This CDR3 has 18 amino acids.

This chain links TRBV6-5 with TRBJ1-2; TRBD1 might be the D (5 bases). The CDR3 sequence is 13 residues long. Germline loops: CDR1 MNHEY, CDR2 SVGAGI. Trimming shortened V by 6 bases and J by 4 bases, and 12 bases separated the two germline ends. Here the CDR3 reads CASRWGEPYGYTF. In nucleotides, the CDR3 is TGTGCCAGCAGATGGGGGGAGCCCTATGGCTACACCTTC.

The rearrangement links TRBV18 to TRBJ2-5; tentatively, D is TRBD2 (6 bases). The CDR3 has 16 amino acids. Trimming pared 4 bases from V and 2 bases from J, leaving 17 bases between. Germline-derived CDR1 and CDR2 are KGHSH and LQKENI. CDR3 region: CASSLHHPSVQETQYF. As DNA, the CDR3 is TGTGCCAGCTCACTACATCACCCTAGCGTTCAAGAGACCCAGTACTTC.

V and J are TRBV28 and TRBJ2-7; 8 nucleotides agree with TRBD2. The CDR3 has 16 residues. The V gene's germline CDR1 is MDHEN and CDR2 SYDVKM. J was trimmed by 2 bases and V by 0 bases; bases with no gene match: 6. This CDR3 is CASSLWAGGPTYEQYF. The CDR3 DNA reads TGTGCCAGCAGTTTATGGGCGGGGGGCCCTACCTACGAGCAGTACTTC. The whole variable domain, filled in from reference TRBV28 and TRBJ2-7, reads DVKVTQSSRYLVKRTGEKVFLECVQDMDHENMFWYRQDPGLGLRLIYFSYDVKMKEKGDIPEGYSVSREKKERFSLILESASTNQTSMYLCASSLWAGGPTYEQYFGPGTRLTVT.

V is TRBV30 and J is TRBJ2-2, with D unresolved. The V end was cut by 1 base, the J end by 1 base, with 4 bases between. CDR3 length: 13 residues. In germline, CDR1 is GTSNPN, CDR2 SVGIG (reference sequence). DNA of the CDR3: TGTGCCTGGAGTGACAAGAACACCGGGGAGCTGTTTTTT. Translating it yields CAWSDKNTGELFF.

In this sample, this clone turned up a few times. The chain recombines TRBV6-5 with TRBJ1-1; D unresolved. Germline assignment: CDR1 MNHEY and CDR2 SVGAGI. This CDR3 has 14 amino acids. With 0 bases removed from V and 5 bases from J, the gap between germline ends came to 10 bases. The CDR3 DNA reads TGTGCCAGCAGTTACTCGGAAGGGAGAACTGAAGCTTTCTTT. Protein sequence: CASSYSEGRTEAFF.

This clone was seen only once. The rearrangement uses TRBV15 and TRBJ1-6, with a possible D match to TRBD1 (5 bases). CDR3 length: 17 amino acids. V was shortened by 0 bases and J by 7 bases, with 16 bases between the two germline ends. Germline loops: CDR1 LNHNV, CDR2 YYDKDF (reference sequence). As DNA, the CDR3 is TGTGCCACCAGCAGAGATCGAGGGACCCATGGCAATTCACCCCTCCACTTT. Translating it yields CATSRDRGTHGNSPLHF.

The rearrangement links TRBV5-1 to TRBJ2-3; 9 nucleotides match TRBD1. This CDR3 spans 15 amino acids. The V gene's germline CDR1 is SGHRS and CDR2 YFSETQ. Germline trimming cut 4 bases from V and 3 bases from J; bases unmatched to any gene: 6. The CDR3 loop is CASSQKGQGTDTQYF. CDR3 coding DNA: TGCGCCAGCAGCCAGAAGGGACAGGGAACAGATACGCAGTATTTT.

The gene calls are TRBV9 and TRBJ2-1, with TRBD2 identical over 7 bases. CDR1 is SGDLS and CDR2 is YYNGEE in the germline V gene. This CDR3 has 17 residues. Trimming removed 4 bases from V and 2 bases from J; junction bases left unmatched: 12. The CDR3 region has the DNA TGTGCCAGCAGCCCACACGCCCTAGCGGACACCTACAATGAGCAGTTCTTC. Protein product: CASSPHALADTYNEQFF.

The V and J genes are TRBV29-1 and TRBJ1-1, with TRBD1 as a possible D gene (6 bases). The ends were cut back, 6 bases at V and 2 bases at J, with 16 bases in the middle. This CDR3 contains 14 residues. Per germline, CDR1 SQVTM and CDR2 ANQGSEA. The CDR3 DNA reads TGCAGCGTGACTAGGACAGTAACAAACACTGAAGCTTTCTTT. Protein sequence: CSVTRTVTNTEAFF.

This clone was counted a single time. V gene TRBV7-9 combines with J gene TRBJ1-2; 9 bases are shared with TRBD1. Looked up from germline, CDR1 is SEHNR and CDR2 is FQNEAQ (reference sequence). The CDR3 length is 13 residues. The junction had 7 bases not matched to a gene; V was cut back by 6 bases and J by 8 bases. CDR3 region: CASSPQGAQGYTF. The DNA of the CDR3 is TGTGCCAGCAGTCCACAGGGGGCTCAGGGCTACACCTTC.

The CDR3 DNA reads as TGTGCCAGTAGTACTACTATCGGGGATCAGCCCCAGCATTTT. Translated, it gives CASSTTIGDQPQHF. The chain combines TRBV19 with TRBJ1-5; D gene unclear. The CDR3 sequence is 14 residues long. Germline V CDR1 and CDR2: LNHDA, SQIVND (reference sequence). Trimming cost V 4 bases and J 5 bases, with 12 bases left between them.